The text below deals with one T cell receptor beta chain. Its antigen is unidentified. Germline CDR1 is SGHRS and CDR2 is YFSETQ. Trimming left V 1 base short and J 3 bases short, with 20 bases between. CDR3 length equals 17 residues. The sample belongs to a study of shared clonotypes between healthy human individuals. General study results and limits: Sharing of clonotypes among donors was expected to vary with sequencing depth.

Sequencing was at deep level. TCRdb keeps only in-frame clones here, not all; method: immunoSEQ multiplex PCR. Altogether approximately 2,000,000 clones are present, 90% to 95% being singletons, with the ten largest covering over 1.5%. Naive CD8 isolation took CD45RO-negative cells positively selected for CCR7 and excluded terminally differentiated effector memory CD45RA+ cells. This sequence was found in a man between 18 and 35 years old in good health. Some clones in this sample may be carry-over from other donors' samples. The V gene is TRBV5-1, the J gene TRBJ2-7; D assignment may be TRBD1 or TRBD2 (6 bases each). Sequencing was done on a sample of naive CD8+ T cells from PBMCs. CDR3 amino acids: CASSLWARGLAIYEQYF. As DNA, the CDR3 is TGCGCCAGCAGCTTGTGGGCTCGGGGGCTAGCCATCTACGAGCAGTACTTC.